The 16 T cell receptor beta chains listed next were all sequenced from one sample in a study of PD-1 blockade in classical Hodgkin lymphoma. Each patient's relapse followed autologous stem cell transplantation, and brentuximab vedotin exposure varied. Data came from immunoSEQ multiplex PCR; TCRdb stores just in-frame clones and leaves some out. Among approximately 160,000 clones, around 73% were seen once, and the ten largest hold about 9.2%. Sequenced here: peripheral blood mononuclear cells (PBMCs), sampled before the second cycle of nivolumab. These receptors were collected from a human donor with classical Hodgkin lymphoma.

The chain combines TRBV19 with TRBJ2-1; D not certain. CDR1 and CDR2 (germline): LNHDA, SQIVND (reference sequence). The CDR3 length is 14 residues. V lost 1 base and J lost 3, with 7 bases in between. CDR3 DNA: TGTGCCAGTAGTATAGGAGGCGGCTACAATGAGCAGTTCTTC. Protein sequence: CASSIGGGYNEQFF.

The rearrangement links TRBV10-3 to TRBJ1-1, with a weak D call TRBD1 (5 bases). This CDR3 comprises 12 residues. V was clipped by 5 bases and J by 5 bases, with 9 bases between them. Germline CDR1 ENHRY, CDR2 SYGVKD. The CDR3 here is CAISQGGTEAFF. In nucleotides, the CDR3 is TGTGCCATCAGTCAGGGAGGGACTGAAGCTTTCTTT.

In DNA, the CDR3 is TGTGCCAGCAGCTATTGGTCGAACACCGGGGAGCTGTTTTTT. Translated, it gives CASSYWSNTGELFF. The rearrangement uses TRBV2 and TRBJ2-2; D remains unclear. V lost 6 bases to trimming and J lost 0 bases, with 8 bases between them. Germline-derived CDR1 and CDR2 are SNHLY and FYNNEI. This CDR3 comprises 14 residues. Together with reference TRBV2 and TRBJ2-2, the CDR3 gives the full variable domain: EPEVTQTPSHQVTQMGQEVILRCVPISNHLYFYWYRQILGQKVEFLVSFYNNEISEKSEIFDDQFSVERPDGSNFTLKIRSTKLEDSAMYFCASSYWSNTGELFFGEGSRLTVL.

This clone was observed a few times. This rearrangement joins TRBV7-2 to TRBJ1-5; maybe TRBD1 (5 bases). Germline lookup yields CDR1 SGHTA and CDR2 FQGNSA. The V end lost 2 bases, the J end lost 4 bases, and 6 bases lay between the germline ends. This CDR3 comprises 13 residues. CDR3 amino acids: CASSLTGNQPQHF. CDR3 sequence (DNA): TGTGCCAGCAGCTTAACAGGTAATCAGCCCCAGCATTTT.

The chain joins TRBV11-3 to TRBJ2-1, with a weak D call TRBD1 (6 bases). Germline loops: CDR1 SGHNT, CDR2 YENEEA. V lost 5 bases and J 0 bases, leaving 11 bases between the germline ends. The CDR3 has 15 amino acids. The CDR3 loop reads CASSPGRGSYNEQFF. CDR3 coding DNA: TGTGCCAGCAGCCCAGGCAGGGGCTCCTACAATGAGCAGTTCTTC.

This chain links TRBV6-5 with TRBJ1-1, with no clear D. V was trimmed by 0 bases and J by 5 bases, leaving 10 bases between them. In germline, CDR1 is MNHEY, CDR2 SVGAGI. The CDR3 has 14 residues. The CDR3 DNA reads TGTGCCAGCAGTTACTCAGGACCGGGTACTGAAGCTTTCTTT. Protein product: CASSYSGPGTEAFF.

This clone was counted between two and nine times. The CDR3: CASSPRGQGGDTEAFF. The DNA for the CDR3 is TGTGCCAGCTCACCACGGGGACAGGGAGGTGACACTGAAGCTTTCTTT. The rearrangement links TRBV18 to TRBJ1-1, with TRBD1 matching over 9 bases. Germline loops: CDR1 KGHSH, CDR2 LQKENI. J lost 3 bases, V lost 1 base, and 6 bases had no gene match. This CDR3 comprises 16 residues.

The chain employs TRBV7-6 and TRBJ2-3; 8 bases fit TRBD2. With 1 base clipped from V and 2 bases from J, the junction kept 5 bases outside the gene matches. This CDR3 is built from 16 residues. Germline CDR1 is SGHVS and CDR2 is FNYEAQ. CDR3 residues: CASSLGVSGITDTQYF. CDR3 DNA sequence: TGTGCCAGCAGCTTAGGGGTTAGCGGGATCACAGATACGCAGTATTTT.

A note on this clone: One end of the junction is discordant with germline, which a read error may explain. This rearrangement joins TRBV9 to TRBJ2-3; maybe TRBD2 (5 bases). CDR1 SGDLS and CDR2 YYNGEE come from the germline V gene. The CDR3 consists of 14 residues. The CDR3 spells CASSPGGSRDTQYF. The CDR3 coding sequence is TGTGCCAGCAGCCCTGGAGGCAGCAGAGATACGCAGTATTTT.

The chain links TRBV11-3 to TRBJ2-5; TRBD2 agrees at 8 bases. Germline loops: CDR1 SGHNT, CDR2 YENEEA. The ends lost 5 bases at V and 3 bases at J; junction bases unmatched: 2. The CDR3 totals 13 residues. The CDR3 nucleotides read TGTGCCAGCAGCCCGGGAGGGGAAGAGACCCAGTACTTC. This sequence encodes CASSPGGEETQYF.

This clone was seen only a few times. This chain links TRBV7-2 with TRBJ1-2, with D possibly matching TRBD1 (5 bases). Germline loops: CDR1 SGHTA, CDR2 FQGNSA. Trimming left V 5 bases short and J 8 bases short, with 21 bases between. There are 15 residues in the CDR3. The DNA of the CDR3 is TGTGCCAGCAGCCAGCAAATGGCAGGGTACCGGGGCTACACCTTC. Protein: CASSQQMAGYRGYTF.

The V call is TRBV19, the J call TRBJ1-2; D remains unclear. The CDR3 loop spans 17 amino acids. Trimming cost V 4 bases and J 4 bases, with 22 bases left between them. Looked up from germline, CDR1 is LNHDA and CDR2 is SQIVND (reference sequence). The CDR3 spells CASSTQRLYRHTYGYTF. The CDR3 DNA is TGTGCCAGTAGTACGCAGAGGTTATATCGACATACCTATGGCTACACCTTC. The complete variable domain, with remaining parts taken from reference TRBV19 and TRBJ1-2, reads DGGITQSPKYLFRKEGQNVTLSCEQNLNHDAMYWYRQDPGQGLRLIYYSQIVNDFQKGDIAEGYSVSREKKESFPLTVTSAQKNPTAFYLCASSTQRLYRHTYGYTFGSGTRLTVV.

The V and J genes are TRBV7-9 and TRBJ2-3; TRBD1 matches at 8 bases. The CDR3 runs 15 residues. The V and J ends lost 5 bases and 3 bases, in that order; junction bases with no gene match: 7. CDR1 SEHNR and CDR2 FQNEAQ come from the germline V gene (reference sequence). The CDR3 is CASSLSGTGTDTQYF. The CDR3 DNA reads as TGTGCCAGCAGCCTGTCCGGGACAGGAACAGATACGCAGTATTTT.

The J gene is TRBJ1-2, the V gene TRBV7-2; D is unresolved. Per germline, CDR1 SGHTA and CDR2 FQGNSA. The CDR3 is made up of 14 amino acids. The germline V and J ends were trimmed by 5 bases and 6 bases, with 16 bases remaining between them. In DNA, the CDR3 is TGTGCCAGCAGCCAAGGGTCAGGAGAAAATGGCTACACCTTC. This codes for CASSQGSGENGYTF.

This chain joins TRBV7-2 and TRBJ2-6; D is perhaps TRBD1 (7 bases). Trimming removed 5 bases from V and 0 bases from J, with 17 bases in between. Germline values: CDR1 SGHTA, CDR2 FQGNSA. The CDR3 consists of 18 residues. This chain's CDR3 is CASSRPQGGTSGANVLTF. CDR3 nucleotide sequence: TGTGCCAGCAGCCGACCCCAGGGGGGAACCTCTGGGGCCAACGTCCTGACTTTC.

The V call is TRBV4-1, the J call TRBJ2-1; TRBD1 aligns across 9 bases. J gave up 10 bases and V 0 bases, and 4 bases lay outside the gene matches. The CDR3 loop spans 14 amino acids. CDR1 MGHRA and CDR2 YSYEKL come from the germline V gene. The CDR3 is CASSQEQGAGEQFF. The CDR3 DNA reads TGCGCCAGCAGCCAAGAACAGGGGGCGGGGGAGCAGTTCTTC.